A selection of T cell receptor beta chains follows, all from one sample in a study of blood T cell repertoires in COVID-19. Only in-frame clones appear in the TCRdb table, and some are missing; sequencing was by immunoSEQ multiplex PCR. This sample carries tens of thousands of clones, roughly 85% of them seen once, and the ten largest clones take approximately 4%. The sequenced material came from peripheral blood. The receptors were sampled from a woman between 65 and 79 years old with acute or convalescent COVID-19. The CDR3 runs from the conserved cysteine through the conserved F or W. The order of the fields is J gene, D gene, V gene, clone size, CDR3 DNA, CDR3 protein. D genes are given only for firm matches. Only some rows state a clone size, as once, few, many or a class for expanded clones.

j_call: TRBJ1-5; d_call: TRBD1; v_call: TRBV19; clone_size: NA; cdr3_nt: TGTGCCAGTAGTAACAGGGGAAGCAATCAGCCCCAGCATTTT; cdr3_aa: CASSNRGSNQPQHF
j_call: TRBJ2-1; d_call: NA; v_call: TRBV27; clone_size: NA; cdr3_nt: TGTGCCAGCAGTTTTGGCTGGAGTACGGACAATGAGCAGTTCTTC; cdr3_aa: CASSFGWSTDNEQFF
j_call: TRBJ2-5; d_call: NA; v_call: TRBV19; clone_size: NA; cdr3_nt: TGTGCCAGTAGTGCTGGCCGGGACTGGAGGGGAGAGACCCAGTACTTC; cdr3_aa: CASSAGRDWRGETQYF
j_call: TRBJ2-7; d_call: TRBD2; v_call: TRBV9; clone_size: NA; cdr3_nt: TGTGCCAGCAGCGTAGCTAGCGGGAGCCACGAGCAGTACTTC; cdr3_aa: CASSVASGSHEQYF
j_call: TRBJ2-5; d_call: TRBD2; v_call: TRBV2; clone_size: NA; cdr3_nt: TGTGCCAGCAGTGTTTGGACTAGCGGGTTACAAGAGACCCAGTACTTC; cdr3_aa: CASSVWTSGLQETQYF
j_call: TRBJ1-2; d_call: TRBD1; v_call: TRBV6-5; clone_size: NA; cdr3_nt: TGTGCCAGCAGGACAGGGGACCTCTATGGCTACACCTTC; cdr3_aa: CASRTGDLYGYTF
j_call: TRBJ2-3; d_call: NA; v_call: TRBV6-5; clone_size: NA; cdr3_nt: TGTGCCAGCAGGTGGGGGACAAGCACAGATACGCAGTATTTT; cdr3_aa: CASRWGTSTDTQYF
j_call: TRBJ1-4; d_call: NA; v_call: TRBV21-1; clone_size: few; cdr3_nt: TGTGCCCCCGAAGCGGAGAGAGGGGAAAAACTGTTTTTT; cdr3_aa: CAPEAERGEKLFF
j_call: TRBJ2-1; d_call: TRBD2; v_call: TRBV7-3; clone_size: NA; cdr3_nt: TGTGCCAGCAGCGCCTTAGCGGGAGAAGAAGAACATGAGCAGTTCTTC; cdr3_aa: CASSALAGEEEHEQFF
j_call: TRBJ2-1; d_call: TRBD2; v_call: TRBV6-1; clone_size: NA; cdr3_nt: TGTGCCAGCAGTGAAGGTCGACTAGCGAGCTCCTACAATGAGCAGTTCTTC; cdr3_aa: CASSEGRLASSYNEQFF
j_call: TRBJ1-2; d_call: TRBD1; v_call: TRBV7-3; clone_size: NA; cdr3_nt: TGTGCCAGCAGCTTGACGGGACAGGACTATGGCTACACCTTC; cdr3_aa: CASSLTGQDYGYTF
j_call: TRBJ2-6; d_call: NA; v_call: TRBV19; clone_size: NA; cdr3_nt: TGTGCCAGTAGTATAGTTGGACTGAAGAGCTCTGGGGCCAACGTCCTGACTTTC; cdr3_aa: CASSIVGLKSSGANVLTF
j_call: TRBJ1-1; d_call: TRBD1; v_call: TRBV18; clone_size: NA; cdr3_nt: TGTGCCAGCTCACTGGGACAGTTGGCTGAAGCTTTCTTT; cdr3_aa: CASSLGQLAEAFF
j_call: TRBJ2-7; d_call: TRBD2; v_call: TRBV2; clone_size: medium-sized; cdr3_nt: TGTGCCAGCCTTCCTACTTCGACTAGCGGTCGTTCCTACGAGCAGTACTTC; cdr3_aa: CASLPTSTSGRSYEQYF
j_call: TRBJ1-4; d_call: TRBD1; v_call: TRBV6-1; clone_size: NA; cdr3_nt: TGTGCCAGCAGTGTCCAGCCTGGGACAGGACGTGAAAAACTGTTTTTT; cdr3_aa: CASSVQPGTGREKLFF
j_call: TRBJ2-7; d_call: NA; v_call: TRBV11-2; clone_size: once; cdr3_nt: TGTGCCAGCAGCTTAAACGACAGGAGCTACGAGCAGTACTTC; cdr3_aa: CASSLNDRSYEQYF
j_call: TRBJ1-5; d_call: TRBD1; v_call: TRBV27; clone_size: few; cdr3_nt: TGTGCCAGCAGTTTGAGGGGGCCCAATCAGCCCCAGCATTTT; cdr3_aa: CASSLRGPNQPQHF
j_call: TRBJ2-5; d_call: NA; v_call: TRBV7-9; clone_size: NA; cdr3_nt: TGTGCCAGCAGCTTAGCGATGGGGCCCCGGGAGACCCAGTACTTC; cdr3_aa: CASSLAMGPRETQYF
j_call: TRBJ2-3; d_call: NA; v_call: TRBV21-1; clone_size: NA; cdr3_nt: TGTGCCAGCAGCCTCAGTGAGCGGGACTACACAGATACGCAGTATTTT; cdr3_aa: CASSLSERDYTDTQYF
j_call: TRBJ1-2; d_call: NA; v_call: TRBV18; clone_size: NA; cdr3_nt: TGTGCCAGCTCCGTGGGGGGGGCCGCTCATAATTCGGGCTACACCTTC; cdr3_aa: CASSVGGAAHNSGYTF
j_call: TRBJ2-7; d_call: NA; v_call: TRBV30; clone_size: NA; cdr3_nt: TGTGCCTGGAGTGCATCCTACGAGCAGTACTTC; cdr3_aa: CAWSASYEQYF
j_call: TRBJ2-5; d_call: NA; v_call: TRBV7-2; clone_size: NA; cdr3_nt: TGTGCCAGCAGCTTAGCGGCCCAGGGCCAAGAGACCCAGTACTTC; cdr3_aa: CASSLAAQGQETQYF
j_call: TRBJ2-1; d_call: NA; v_call: TRBV7-2; clone_size: once; cdr3_nt: TGTGCCAGCAGCTTTCGACAGGTGGGAACTTACGTCCAGTTCTTC; cdr3_aa: CASSFRQVGTYVQFF
j_call: TRBJ2-7; d_call: TRBD1; v_call: TRBV6-5; clone_size: NA; cdr3_nt: TGTGCCAGCAACTTGGACAGGGGCATCTACGAGCAGTACTTC; cdr3_aa: CASNLDRGIYEQYF
j_call: TRBJ2-3; d_call: NA; v_call: TRBV20-1; clone_size: NA; cdr3_nt: TGCAGTGCTAGTTACGGGGGAGTCGCAGATACGCAGTATTTT; cdr3_aa: CSASYGGVADTQYF
j_call: TRBJ1-6; d_call: NA; v_call: TRBV5-1; clone_size: NA; cdr3_nt: TGCGCCAGCTCTCTCGGAGAGGGCTCACCCCTCCACTTT; cdr3_aa: CASSLGEGSPLHF
j_call: TRBJ1-2; d_call: TRBD1; v_call: TRBV29-1; clone_size: NA; cdr3_nt: TGCAGCGCGCTCCCCCCGGTTGGAGGGGGCCAGGGGGGCTACACCTTC; cdr3_aa: CSALPPVGGGQGGYTF
j_call: TRBJ2-6; d_call: NA; v_call: TRBV29-1; clone_size: NA; cdr3_nt: TGCAGCGTTGCCCAGACTGGCTCTGGGGCCAACGTCCTGACTTTC; cdr3_aa: CSVAQTGSGANVLTF
j_call: TRBJ2-2; d_call: NA; v_call: TRBV6-1; clone_size: NA; cdr3_nt: TGTGCCAGCAGTGAAGGGGGCAGGGCGGACACCGGGGAGCTGTTTTTT; cdr3_aa: CASSEGGRADTGELFF
j_call: TRBJ2-5; d_call: NA; v_call: TRBV6-6; clone_size: NA; cdr3_nt: TGTGCCAGCACCACCCACGGACAATTGGCCCAGTACTTC; cdr3_aa: CASTTHGQLAQYF
j_call: TRBJ1-1; d_call: NA; v_call: TRBV25-1; clone_size: NA; cdr3_nt: TGTGCCAGCAGTGATATTGGGAGAGGATACGAAGCTTTCTTT; cdr3_aa: CASSDIGRGYEAFF
j_call: TRBJ2-1; d_call: NA; v_call: TRBV6-5; clone_size: NA; cdr3_nt: TGTGCCAGCGCCAAAAGGAGTGGGCAGTTCTTC; cdr3_aa: CASAKRSGQFF
j_call: TRBJ1-5; d_call: NA; v_call: TRBV12-3/TRBV12-4; clone_size: NA; cdr3_nt: TGTGCCAGCAGTTTAGAGGCGGATCAGCCCCAGCATTTT; cdr3_aa: CASSLEADQPQHF
j_call: TRBJ2-1; d_call: NA; v_call: TRBV4-1; clone_size: NA; cdr3_nt: TGCGCCAGCAGCCCATTCGGGTCAGCCCCGAATGAGCAGTTCTTC; cdr3_aa: CASSPFGSAPNEQFF
j_call: TRBJ2-1; d_call: TRBD2; v_call: TRBV30; clone_size: NA; cdr3_nt: TGTGCCTGGAGTAAAACAGGGACTGGACTAGCGGGGTCCCGGGGGTCCTACAATGAGCAGTTCTTC; cdr3_aa: CAWSKTGTGLAGSRGSYNEQFF
j_call: TRBJ2-1; d_call: TRBD2; v_call: TRBV7-3; clone_size: NA; cdr3_nt: TGTGCCAGCAGCTTAAGAGGGGATAGGGCGGGAGGATGGAGCCATGAGCAGTTCTTC; cdr3_aa: CASSLRGDRAGGWSHEQFF
j_call: TRBJ2-5; d_call: TRBD2; v_call: TRBV6-5; clone_size: NA; cdr3_nt: TGTGCCAGCAGTCCGGGACTAGCCGGAGAGACCCAGTACTTC; cdr3_aa: CASSPGLAGETQYF
j_call: TRBJ1-6; d_call: TRBD1; v_call: TRBV6-5; clone_size: few; cdr3_nt: TGTGCCAGCAGAGGACAGGGAGATTCACCCCTCCACTTT; cdr3_aa: CASRGQGDSPLHF
j_call: TRBJ2-1; d_call: NA; v_call: TRBV28; clone_size: few; cdr3_nt: TGTGCCAGCAGACCGCTAGGGAGGACTTTCTACAATGAGCAGTTCTTC; cdr3_aa: CASRPLGRTFYNEQFF
j_call: TRBJ1-5; d_call: NA; v_call: TRBV15; clone_size: NA; cdr3_nt: TGTGCCACCAGCAGGAGGGCTTCCGCGCCCCAGCATTTT; cdr3_aa: CATSRRASAPQHF